Listed below are T cell receptor beta chains from one sample, sequenced in a study of blood T cell repertoires in COVID-19. Repertoires were generated with immunoSEQ multiplex PCR, while TCRdb's copy carries only in-frame clones and drops some. The table shows hundreds of thousands of clones, with approximately 89% occurring only once. Sequenced: PBMCs or T cells enriched from blood (not recorded which). These receptors originate from a middle-aged woman who had recovered from COVID-19. The CDR3 runs from the conserved cysteine through the conserved F or W. D genes are given only for firm matches. Size is omitted from some rows. Given values are once, few, many or a class for expanded clones.

v_call,j_call,clone_size,d_call,cdr3_aa,cdr3_nt
TRBV7-2,TRBJ2-1,once,TRBD2,CASSPSSGSINEQFF,TGTGCCAGCAGCCCCTCTAGCGGGAGTATCAATGAGCAGTTCTTC
TRBV7-3,TRBJ2-3,NA,NA,CASSPSVVDTQYF,TGTGCCAGCAGCCCCTCAGTGGTAGATACGCAGTATTTT
TRBV7-9,TRBJ1-1,NA,NA,CASSAGRETEAFF,TGTGCCAGCAGTGCCGGGCGGGAGACTGAAGCTTTCTTT
TRBV7-2,TRBJ1-4,NA,TRBD1,CASSLDRGREKLFF,TGTGCCAGCAGCTTGGACAGGGGTCGTGAAAAACTGTTTTTT
TRBV18,TRBJ1-1,NA,NA,CASHRFFDNTEAFF,TGTGCCAGCCACCGGTTTTTCGATAACACTGAAGCTTTCTTT
TRBV27,TRBJ2-3,NA,NA,CASSPRVEVRPSTDTQYF,TGTGCCAGCAGTCCGCGGGTCGAAGTCCGCCCTAGCACAGATACGCAGTATTTT
TRBV5-4,TRBJ2-7,NA,NA,CASSLAGNSYEQYF,TGTGCCAGCAGCTTGGCAGGGAACTCCTACGAGCAGTACTTC
TRBV10-3,TRBJ1-5,NA,TRBD1,CAISESQGGNQPQHF,TGTGCCATCAGTGAATCTCAGGGGGGCAATCAGCCCCAGCATTTT
TRBV30,TRBJ2-1,NA,NA,CAWNRLEGGYNEQFF,TGTGCCTGGAACCGTTTGGAGGGCGGCTACAATGAGCAGTTCTTC
TRBV5-1,TRBJ2-7,NA,TRBD1,CASSLGGAGGTYEQYF,TGCGCCAGCAGCTTAGGTGGGGCAGGGGGCACCTACGAGCAGTACTTC
TRBV7-2,TRBJ2-7,NA,TRBD2,CASSMTSGAVYEQYF,TGTGCCAGCAGCATGACTAGCGGGGCAGTGTACGAGCAGTACTTC
TRBV7-2,TRBJ2-7,NA,NA,CASSLVGGANPFYEQYF,TGTGCCAGCAGCTTAGTTGGGGGGGCAAACCCTTTCTACGAGCAGTACTTC
TRBV3-1/TRBV3-2,TRBJ1-1,NA,NA,CASSQGRGEAFF,TGTGCCAGCAGCCAAGGACGAGGTGAAGCTTTCTTT
TRBV19,TRBJ1-1,NA,TRBD1,CASSRQGNTEAFF,TGTGCCAGTAGTAGACAGGGGAACACTGAAGCTTTCTTT
TRBV7-2,TRBJ1-6,NA,TRBD1,CASSFLGQGNNSPLHF,TGTGCCAGCAGCTTCCTGGGACAGGGGAATAATTCACCCCTCCACTTT
TRBV3-1/TRBV3-2,TRBJ2-7,NA,TRBD1,CASSQGPGQVYAQYF,TGTGCCAGCAGCCAAGGACCGGGACAGGTGTACGCGCAGTACTTC
TRBV7-8,TRBJ1-5,NA,TRBD1,CASSPGGRSNQPQHF,TGTGCCAGCAGCCCAGGGGGCAGGAGCAATCAGCCCCAGCATTTT
TRBV6-5,TRBJ1-4,NA,TRBD1,CASSSSQGVEKLFF,TGTGCCAGCAGTTCTTCTCAGGGGGTTGAAAAACTGTTTTTT